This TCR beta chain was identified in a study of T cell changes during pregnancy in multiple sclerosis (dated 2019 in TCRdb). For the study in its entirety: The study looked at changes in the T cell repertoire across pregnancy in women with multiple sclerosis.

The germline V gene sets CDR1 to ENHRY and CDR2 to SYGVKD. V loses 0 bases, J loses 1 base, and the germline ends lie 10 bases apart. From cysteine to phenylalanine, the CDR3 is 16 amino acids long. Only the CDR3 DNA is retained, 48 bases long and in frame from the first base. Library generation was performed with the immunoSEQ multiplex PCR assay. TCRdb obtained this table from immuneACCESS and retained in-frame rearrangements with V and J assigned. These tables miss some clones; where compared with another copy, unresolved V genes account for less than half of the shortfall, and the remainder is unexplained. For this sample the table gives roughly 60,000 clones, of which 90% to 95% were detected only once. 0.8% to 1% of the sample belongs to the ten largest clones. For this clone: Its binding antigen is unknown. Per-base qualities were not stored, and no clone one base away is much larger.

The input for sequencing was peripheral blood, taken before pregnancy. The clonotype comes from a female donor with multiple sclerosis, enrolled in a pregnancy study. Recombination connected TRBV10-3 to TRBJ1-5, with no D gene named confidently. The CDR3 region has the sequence CAISESTSASNQPQHF. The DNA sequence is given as TGTGCCATCAGTGAGTCTACCTCAGCGAGCAATCAGCCCCAGCATTTT.